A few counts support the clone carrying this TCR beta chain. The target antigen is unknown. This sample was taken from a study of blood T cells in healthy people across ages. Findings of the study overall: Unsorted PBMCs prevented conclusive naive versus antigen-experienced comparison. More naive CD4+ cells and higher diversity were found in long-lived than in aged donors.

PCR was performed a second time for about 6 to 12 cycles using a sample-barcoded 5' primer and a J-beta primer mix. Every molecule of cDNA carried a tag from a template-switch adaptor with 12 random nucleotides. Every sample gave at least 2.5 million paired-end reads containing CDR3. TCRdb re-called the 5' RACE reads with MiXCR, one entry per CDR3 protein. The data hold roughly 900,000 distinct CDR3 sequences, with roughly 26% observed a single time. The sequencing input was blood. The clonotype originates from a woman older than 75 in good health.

The CDR3 DNA reads TGTGCCAGCATGCTACTCGGTCGGGGGGATTCACCCCTCCACTTT. It yields the protein CASMLLGRGDSPLHF. The V call is TRBV5-6, the J call TRBJ1-6, with TRBD1 as a possible D gene (5 bases). V shed 6 bases and J shed 8 bases, with 18 bases lying between them. CDR3 length equals 15 residues. Germline loops: CDR1 SGHDT, CDR2 YYEEEE.